Below, 32 T cell receptor beta chains from the same sample are listed, as sequenced in a study of identifying expanded T cells in peripheral blood (dated by TCRdb to the late 2010s). Libraries were built with the immunoSEQ multiplex PCR assay. The table comes from immuneACCESS by way of TCRdb, which keeps in-frame sequences with V and J called. Part of the clones is missing from these tables; in studies checked, under half for an unresolved V gene and the rest for unknown reasons. The sample profile shows around 81,000 clones; approximately 85% of them were found once. Around 4.5% of the sample is in the top ten clones. The specimen was blood. These receptors all stem from a person between 18 and 75 years old in good health.

V and J are TRBV11-2 and TRBJ2-2, with TRBD1 matching 7 bases. Trimming removed 8 bases from V and 5 bases from J; junction bases left unmatched: 11. This CDR3 spans 15 amino acids. CDR1 is SGHAT, CDR2 FQNNGV, per germline. The CDR3 region has the DNA TGTGCCAGCCTCCAGACAGGGTTTTTTACCGGGGAGCTGTTTTTT. This codes for CASLQTGFFTGELFF.

This clone came up once. The chain joins TRBV9 to TRBJ1-1; no reliable D call. The CDR3 length is 16 residues. Germline V gene data show CDR1 as SGDLS and CDR2 as YYNGEE. Trimming shortened V by 2 bases and J by 0 bases, and 14 bases separated the two germline ends. The DNA for the CDR3 is TGTGCCAGCAGCGTGGGATCCGGAGCCCTGAACACTGAAGCTTTCTTT. It encodes CASSVGSGALNTEAFF.

This chain connects TRBV5-1 to TRBJ2-7; D might be TRBD1 (5 bases). The V end was cut by 0 bases, the J end by 2 bases, with 9 bases between. The CDR3 covers 14 residues. Germline CDR1 is SGHRS and CDR2 is YFSETQ. The CDR3 sequence: CASSLADSTYEQYF. CDR3 nucleotide sequence: TGCGCCAGCAGCTTGGCCGACAGCACCTACGAGCAGTACTTC.

This clone was counted between two and nine times. The V call is TRBV4-3, the J call TRBJ1-5; D is possibly TRBD1 (5 bases). The CDR3 spans 16 residues. Trimming cost V 4 bases and J 0 bases, with 13 bases left between them. CDR1 and CDR2 (germline): LGHNA, YSLEER. CDR3 in DNA: TGCGCCAGCAGCCTCCGCAGGGAGAATAGCAATCAGCCCCAGCATTTT. Amino acids: CASSLRRENSNQPQHF.

The V gene is TRBV7-2, the J gene TRBJ1-2; D gene uncertain. This CDR3 is built from 12 residues. V was clipped by 2 bases and J by 6 bases, with 7 bases between them. The germline V gene encodes CDR1 SGHTA and CDR2 FQGNSA. CDR3 coding DNA: TGTGCCAGCAGCTTACGGCAGGATGGCTACACCTTC. Translation: CASSLRQDGYTF.

V and J are TRBV19 and TRBJ1-1; 12 nucleotides line up with TRBD1. The CDR3 is 15 residues long. The V and J ends lost 4 bases and 6 bases, in that order; junction bases with no gene match: 6. The germline V gene encodes CDR1 LNHDA and CDR2 SQIVND (reference sequence). This CDR3 reads CASSTGQGAPPEAFF. The CDR3 nucleotides are TGTGCCAGTAGTACGGGACAGGGGGCGCCTCCTGAAGCTTTCTTT.

V and J are TRBV6-6 and TRBJ2-1; D call uncertain. Germline values: CDR1 MNHNY, CDR2 SVGAGI (reference sequence). CDR3 length: 16 residues. Trimming took 0 bases from V and 0 from J, leaving 9 bases between them. CDR3 in amino acids: CASSYSGGNSYNEQFF. CDR3 DNA: TGTGCCAGCAGTTACTCGGGTGGGAACTCCTACAATGAGCAGTTCTTC.

The rearrangement joins TRBV15 to TRBJ1-5; D call uncertain. CDR1 and CDR2 (germline): LNHNV, YYDKDF (reference sequence). With 0 bases removed from V and 9 bases from J, the gap between germline ends came to 18 bases. The CDR3 is made up of 16 amino acids. In nucleotides, the CDR3 is TGTGCCACCAGCAGAGATATCAGCAGCGCTAGGTGGCCCCAGCATTTT. This sequence encodes CATSRDISSARWPQHF.

The rearrangement joins TRBV10-3 to TRBJ1-2; D is uncertain. The CDR3 length is 12 residues. CDR1 is ENHRY and CDR2 is SYGVKD in the germline V gene. V shed 2 bases and J shed 7 bases, with 8 bases lying between them. The CDR3 spells CAISEGITGYTF. The CDR3 nucleotides are TGTGCCATCAGTGAGGGGATCACTGGCTACACCTTC.

This chain connects TRBV7-2 to TRBJ2-7, with D possibly matching TRBD2 (5 bases). CDR3 length equals 14 residues. V was trimmed by 5 bases and J by 4 bases, leaving 15 bases between them. From germline, CDR1 is SGHTA and CDR2 FQGNSA. This CDR3 reads CASSPTRTLYEQYF. The CDR3 DNA reads as TGTGCCAGCAGCCCCACACGGACTCTTTACGAGCAGTACTTC. Full variable domain (remainder filled in from reference TRBV7-2 and TRBJ2-7): GAGVSQSPSNKVTEKGKDVELRCDPISGHTALYWYRQSLGQGLEFLIYFQGNSAPDKSGLPSDRFSAERTGGSVSTLTIQRTQQEDSAVYLCASSPTRTLYEQYFGPGTRLTVT.

This clone was detected once. This CDR3 reads CASSFRTGDQPQHF. The CDR3 region has the DNA TGTGCCAGCAGTTTCCGGACAGGGGATCAGCCCCAGCATTTT. This sequence joins TRBV6-5 and TRBJ1-5, with 9 positions matching TRBD1. The CDR3 spans 14 residues. After removal of 4 bases from V and 5 bases from J, the junction contained 3 bases not matched to a gene. Germline V gene data show CDR1 as MNHEY and CDR2 as SVGAGI.

V gene TRBV13 combines with J gene TRBJ1-1, with D perhaps matching TRBD1 (6 bases). CDR1 and CDR2 from the germline V gene are PRHDT and FYEKMQ (reference sequence). V gave up 5 bases and J gave up 1 base, with 14 bases separating them. This CDR3 contains 15 residues. The CDR3 DNA reads as TGTGCCAGCAGCATGAGGGGGACGGAGAACACTGAAGCTTTCTTT. It is translated as CASSMRGTENTEAFF.

There are a few counts of this clone. The chain joins TRBV5-1 to TRBJ2-2, with no clear D. Trimming cost V 5 bases and J 5 bases, with 7 bases left between them. The CDR3 totals 12 residues. The germline CDR1 and CDR2 sequences are SGHRS and YFSETQ. Here the CDR3 DNA reads TGCGCCAGCAGGGACGGGACCGGGGAGCTGTTTTTT. It is translated as CASRDGTGELFF.

This clone was found a few times. The rearrangement links TRBV7-9 to TRBJ2-7; TRBD1 aligns across 9 bases. Unmatched junction bases numbered 6, after V lost 5 bases and J lost 1 base. This CDR3 is 15 amino acids long. Germline V lookup: CDR1 SEHNR, CDR2 FQNEAQ (reference sequence). The CDR3 region has the DNA TGTGCCAGCAGCGTCCGGGACAGGGCGTCCTACGAGCAGTACTTC. Amino acids: CASSVRDRASYEQYF.

A few counts support this clone. J is TRBJ1-5 and V is TRBV30, with D hard to call. This CDR3 has 13 residues. CDR1 and CDR2 (germline): GTSNPN, SVGIG (reference sequence). V gave up 0 bases and J gave up 0 bases, with 3 bases separating them. The CDR3 region is CAWSVDSNQPQHF. The CDR3 DNA follows: TGTGCCTGGAGTGTTGATAGCAATCAGCCCCAGCATTTT.

With respect to this clone: A read error may account for a junction end that differs from germline. V and J are TRBV13 and TRBJ1-2, with D uncertain. This CDR3 has 15 amino acids. The germline gives CDR1 PRHDT, CDR2 FYEKMQ (reference sequence). CDR3 DNA sequence: TGTGCCAGCAGCTTTACAGCGTCTGGGATTTATGGCTACACTTTC. The encoded protein is CASSFTASGIYGYTF.

The chain recombines TRBV6-5 with TRBJ2-7; D gene ambiguous. This CDR3 is 13 amino acids long. V gave up 4 bases and J gave up 5 bases, with 12 bases separating them. The germline V gene has CDR1 MNHEY and CDR2 SVGAGI. The CDR3 sequence: CASSSPNRNEQYF. DNA of the CDR3: TGTGCCAGCAGTTCCCCAAATAGGAACGAGCAGTACTTC.

This chain joins TRBV6-6 and TRBJ2-1, with D perhaps matching TRBD1 or TRBD2 (6 bases each). Germline V lookup: CDR1 MNHNY, CDR2 SVGAGI (reference sequence). There are 13 residues in the CDR3. Trimming took 2 bases from V and 7 from J, leaving 9 bases between them. In nucleotides, the CDR3 is TGTGCCAGCAGTTACGGAGGGGGGAATGAGCAGTTCTTC. It translates to CASSYGGGNEQFF.

This sequence joins TRBV15 and TRBJ1-1; D is unresolved. The V gene's germline CDR1 is LNHNV and CDR2 YYDKDF (reference sequence). V was clipped by 0 bases and J by 5 bases, with 13 bases between them. The CDR3 spans 15 residues. CDR3 amino acids: CATSRERAMGTEAFF. The CDR3 DNA is TGTGCCACCAGCAGAGAAAGAGCGATGGGAACTGAAGCTTTCTTT.

The sample holds a few counts of this clone. The genes are TRBV30 and TRBJ1-1; D perhaps matches TRBD1 (6 bases). Germline lookup yields CDR1 GTSNPN and CDR2 SVGIG (reference sequence). The length of the CDR3 is 14 residues. Trimming took 1 base from V and 5 from J, leaving 14 bases between them. This chain's CDR3 is CAWSEDSGTTEAFF. The CDR3 DNA reads TGTGCCTGGAGTGAGGACAGCGGGACTACTGAAGCTTTCTTT.

The CDR3 here is CASSFGGSYEQYF. In nucleotides, the CDR3 is TGTGCCAGCAGCTTCGGGGGGAGCTACGAGCAGTACTTC. This chain uses TRBV7-8 with TRBJ2-7; 7 bases fit TRBD2. After removal of 3 bases from V and 3 bases from J, the junction contained 2 bases not matched to a gene. In germline, CDR1 is SGHVS, CDR2 FQNEAQ. The CDR3 runs 13 residues.

The chain uses TRBV7-2 and TRBJ1-1, with D possibly being TRBD1 (5 bases). Looked up from germline, CDR1 is SGHTA and CDR2 is FQGNSA. The CDR3 has 15 amino acids. The V end lost 8 bases, the J end lost 0 bases, and 16 bases lay between the germline ends. CDR3 DNA: TGTGCCAGCCTGCGTCCGGGGGTGCTGAACACTGAAGCTTTCTTT. This gives the protein CASLRPGVLNTEAFF.

V usage is TRBV15 and J usage is TRBJ2-3; D is ambiguous. This CDR3 region has 13 residues. Germline V CDR1 and CDR2: LNHNV, YYDKDF (reference sequence). Trimming pared 4 bases from V and 4 bases from J, leaving 9 bases between. CDR3 sequence reads: CATSKRPADTQYF. CDR3 bases: TGTGCCACCAGCAAGAGGCCAGCAGATACGCAGTATTTT. Together with reference TRBV15 and TRBJ2-3, the CDR3 gives the full variable domain: DAMVIQNPRYQVTQFGKPVTLSCSQTLNHNVMYWYQQKSSQAPKLLFHYYDKDFNNEADTPDNFQSRRPNTSFCFLDIRSPGLGDTAMYLCATSKRPADTQYFGPGTRLTVL.

The chain links TRBV2 to TRBJ1-2; 10 bases line up with TRBD1. Trimming removed 7 bases from V and 6 bases from J; junction bases left unmatched: 11. The length of the CDR3 is 15 residues. Germline CDR1 and CDR2: SNHLY and FYNNEI. The CDR3 DNA is TGTGCCAGCAATTTTCAGGGACAGGGGATTGATGGCTACACCTTC. It encodes CASNFQGQGIDGYTF.

Here the CDR3 DNA reads TGCGCCAGCAGCCTACAGGGTTCGTCACCCCTCCACTTT. It specifies CASSLQGSSPLHF. The chain has TRBV5-1 and TRBJ1-6, with TRBD1 as a possible D gene (6 bases). Per the germline V gene, CDR1 is SGHRS and CDR2 is YFSETQ. Trimming shortened V by 4 bases and J by 10 bases, and 12 bases separated the two germline ends. The CDR3 contains 13 residues.

The chain carries TRBV7-2 and TRBJ2-5, with D perhaps matching TRBD1 (6 bases). V was trimmed by 3 bases and J by 2 bases, leaving 10 bases between them. Germline V lookup: CDR1 SGHTA, CDR2 FQGNSA. CDR3 size: 14 residues. The CDR3 DNA sequence: TGTGCCAGCAGCTTGACAGGCCCTCAAGAGACCCAGTACTTC. It is translated as CASSLTGPQETQYF.

This clone appeared once. The V call is TRBV19, the J call TRBJ1-2, with 7 bases matching TRBD1. J was trimmed by 5 bases and V by 10 bases; bases with no gene match: 22. CDR3 length: 17 amino acids. Per germline, CDR1 LNHDA and CDR2 SQIVND (reference sequence). CDR3 DNA: TGTGCCATTGCCGGGGGAGACACACAGGGGTCCGTTTATGGCTACACCTTC. Encoded protein: CAIAGGDTQGSVYGYTF.

The V gene is TRBV19, the J gene TRBJ2-7, with D unresolved. Trimming stripped 4 bases from V and 4 bases from J, with 14 bases between. Germline V CDR1 and CDR2: LNHDA, SQIVND (reference sequence). This CDR3 region has 14 residues. CDR3 nucleotides: TGTGCCAGTAGTAGCGTGAATTTTCGTTACGAGCAGTACTTC. This sequence encodes CASSSVNFRYEQYF.

V and J are TRBV6-5 and TRBJ1-4, with 7 bases fitting TRBD1. In germline, CDR1 is MNHEY, CDR2 SVGAGI. V lost 4 bases, J lost 8 bases, and 7 bases stayed unmatched. The CDR3 totals 14 residues. CDR3 region: CASSFQGGGEKLFF. CDR3 sequence (DNA): TGTGCCAGCAGTTTCCAGGGGGGAGGCGAAAAACTGTTTTTT.

The rearrangement uses TRBV27 and TRBJ1-6, with unresolved D. This CDR3 has 15 residues. The V gene lost 5 bases and the J gene lost 7 bases, with 15 bases spanning the gap. Germline CDR1 is MNHEY and CDR2 is SMNVEV (reference sequence). As DNA, the CDR3 is TGTGCCAGCAGTCCTAGGGAGGTCCCAAATTCACCCCTCCACTTT. It specifies CASSPREVPNSPLHF.

This chain uses TRBV7-9 with TRBJ1-1; the D gene is possibly TRBD1 (5 bases). The CDR3 is 18 amino acids. Trimming left V 3 bases short and J 6 bases short, with 26 bases between. Germline V gene sequence: CDR1 SEHNR, CDR2 FQNEAQ (reference sequence). Here the CDR3 DNA reads TGTGCCAGCAGCTTCGGGGGGACGCCCATAAGGAGGGGATCTGAAGCTTTCTTT. This encodes CASSFGGTPIRRGSEAFF.

J is TRBJ2-2 and V is TRBV30, with D unresolved. The CDR3 contains 12 residues. The germline CDR1 and CDR2 sequences are GTSNPN and SVGIG (reference sequence). V was pared by 3 bases and J by 5 bases, with 7 bases between. Written as DNA, the CDR3 is TGTGCCTGGAGCAGAACAACCGGGGAGCTGTTTTTT. Amino acid sequence: CAWSRTTGELFF.